This T cell receptor beta chain was sequenced for a study of shared clonotypes between healthy human individuals. General observations from the study: The rarefaction results pointed to incomplete sorted-subset sequencing despite large depth.

Donors were Caucasian adults residing in Nashville, Tennessee, USA. The germline V gene encodes CDR1 SNHLY and CDR2 FYNNEI. The CDR3 length is 14 residues. V gave up 7 bases and J gave up 6 bases, with 18 bases separating them. The data were produced by immunoSEQ multiplex PCR, yet TCRdb's version contains in-frame clones alone and is incomplete. The table has approximately 1.5 million clones, 95% to 99% seen once. Note on this clone: Its antigen is unidentified.

This TCR was sampled from a man in his thirties or forties in good health. Sequencing was performed on naive CD4+ T cells sorted from blood. Described subset: CD45RA+ positively selected. V is TRBV2 and J is TRBJ1-1; D is unresolved. CDR3: CASIIPGPASEAFF. The CDR3, as DNA: TGTGCCAGCATAATCCCGGGTCCTGCGTCTGAAGCTTTCTTT.